This TCR beta chain was recorded in a study of blood T cells in healthy people across ages. Next came a second PCR, run for roughly 6 to 11 cycles, which used a sample-barcoded 5' primer along with a J-beta primer mix. TCRdb recomputed calls from the 5' RACE reads with MiXCR, one row per CDR3 protein. This repertoire shows around 700,000 distinct CDR3 sequences, roughly 25% found once; its top ten account for roughly 9%. All donors came from Russia, were Caucasian and healthy, and spanned ages about 6 to 100. This clonotype was detected a few times. Antigen specificity is unknown. The CDR3 totals 15 residues. Study results and caveats: Naive CD4+ cells and diversity were both higher in long-lived donors than in aged donors. Older individuals had lower TCR beta diversity per million T cells (the decline was roughly linear).

The sample was also reused in another study, on T cells of mothers and their children. As reported in that work: Mothers yielded over 9.5 million CDR3 reads, children 2.5 million to 3 million each.

The sequenced material came from blood. This TCR came from a boy aged 5-17 years in good health. This sequence joins TRBV21-1 and TRBJ2-1; the table names TRBD2, a call not compared with the DNA. TRBV21-1 is given as a pseudogene. CDR3 DNA: TGTGCCAGCAGCAAAACTAGCGGGGGTCGCAATGAGCAGTTCTTC. Its translation is CASSKTSGGRNEQFF.